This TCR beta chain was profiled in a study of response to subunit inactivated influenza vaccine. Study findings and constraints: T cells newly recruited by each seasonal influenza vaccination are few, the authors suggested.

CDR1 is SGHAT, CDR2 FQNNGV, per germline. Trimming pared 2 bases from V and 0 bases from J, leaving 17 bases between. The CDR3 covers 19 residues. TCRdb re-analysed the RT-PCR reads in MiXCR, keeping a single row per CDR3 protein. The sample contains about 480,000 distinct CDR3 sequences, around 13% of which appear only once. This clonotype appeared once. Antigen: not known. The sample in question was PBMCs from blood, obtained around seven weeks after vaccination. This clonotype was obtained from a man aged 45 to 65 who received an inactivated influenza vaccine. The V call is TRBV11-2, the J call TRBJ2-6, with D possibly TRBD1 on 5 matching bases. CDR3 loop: CASSLQGREYFSGANVLTF. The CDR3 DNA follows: TGTGCCAGCAGCTTACAGGGTCGCGAATATTTCTCTGGGGCCAACGTCCTGACTTTC.